This paragraph covers one TCR beta chain sequence. This sample stems from a study of cytotoxic CD8 clonotypes in ibrutinib-treated CLL. Some clones are missing from TCRdb's copy, which holds only in-frame ones; the method was immunoSEQ multiplex PCR. The sample contains 200,000 to 250,000 clones, 79% of which appear only once. This TCR came from a human donor with chronic lymphocytic leukemia. Sequences were derived from PBMCs, sampled after 12 months of ibrutinib treatment.

This CDR3 is CASSQVVRGHTEAFF. In DNA, the CDR3 is TGTGCCAGCAGCCAAGTTGTCAGGGGGCACACTGAAGCTTTCTTT. The chain recombines TRBV14 with TRBJ1-1, with 8 nucleotides matching TRBD1. Germline CDR1 is SGHDN and CDR2 is FVKESK. The CDR3 runs to 15 residues. With 1 base clipped from V and 3 bases from J, the junction kept 4 bases outside the gene matches.